This T cell receptor (beta chain) was identified in a study of T-cell memory formation after mild COVID-19. Study details: TCR clustering was largely donor specific. Regarding the study as a whole: Among contracting clones, CD4+ were mainly CM/EM and CD8+ enriched in EMRA. Nothing confirmed that second-wave clones peaking on day 37 were specific for SARS-CoV-2.

Libraries for TCRalpha and TCRbeta carried sample barcodes and unique molecular identifiers via 5'RACE. Each CDR3 protein is one row after TCRdb ran MiXCR on the 5' RACE reads. The sample lists about 560,000 distinct CDR3 sequences; about 20% were seen once. This clonotype was seen only once. The target antigen is unknown. This CDR3 has 13 residues. Deletions cut 6 bases from V and 3 bases from J, with 12 bases between. This receptor was taken from an adult woman who had mild COVID-19 (a few samples of this study predate the infection). Cell type and time point are not known. The sequenced material came from PBMCs or a T cell subset sorted from them (not recorded which). The V call is TRBV12-3 or TRBV12-4, the J call TRBJ2-7; D unclear. In nucleotides, the CDR3 is TGTGCCAGCAGCTACGGGTGGGGCTACGAGCAGTACTTC. Its translation: CASSYGWGYEQYF.